Listed below are T cell receptor beta chains from one sample, sequenced in a study of human T cells and chemical hapten exposure. TCRdb reprocessed the RACE reads via MiXCR and lists one record per CDR3 protein. The sample has about 46,000 distinct CDR3 sequences, about 4.5% seen once. Sequenced: whole blood. The origin of the receptors is a female donor in good health. Some clones in this sample may be carry-over from other donors' samples. Each CDR3 is given with its conserved first and last residue. The D gene is left open where the match is weak. Not every row has a clone size; where given, it reads once, few, many or a size class.

j_call v_call d_call clone_size cdr3_aa cdr3_nt
TRBJ2-5 TRBV27 - medium-sized CASSLLPPQETQYF TGTGCCAGCAGTTTACTCCCCCCCCAAGAGACCCAGTACTTC
TRBJ1-1 TRBV12-3/TRBV12-4 - many CASEASGVLNTEAFF TGTGCCAGCGAAGCTTCAGGGGTTTTGAACACTGAAGCTTTCTTT
TRBJ2-1 TRBV12-3/TRBV12-4 - many CASGAGGLNEQFF TGTGCCAGCGGGGCAGGGGGGTTGAATGAGCAGTTCTTC
TRBJ2-1 TRBV2 TRBD2 many CASSPGTRQFF TGTGCCAGCAGTCCCGGGACTAGGCAGTTCTTC
TRBJ1-5 TRBV12-3/TRBV12-4 TRBD1 - CASSFAPAQGAKGQPQHF TGTGCCAGCAGTTTCGCCCCGGCGCAGGGGGCAAAGGGGCAGCCCCAGCATTTT
TRBJ1-5 TRBV6-6 TRBD1 many CASSYVGGGYSNQPQHF TGTGCCAGCAGTTACGTCGGAGGGGGCTATAGCAATCAGCCCCAGCATTTT
TRBJ2-6 TRBV6-2/TRBV6-3 TRBD2 many CASSSVAGESGANVLTF TGTGCCAGCAGTTCGGTAGCGGGGGAATCTGGGGCCAACGTCCTGACTTTC
TRBJ2-7 TRBV18 - few CASSPGQLTYEQYF TGTGCCAGCTCACCAGGACAGCTCACCTACGAGCAGTACTTC
TRBJ1-2 TRBV27 - few CASSLRGARPLDYGYTF TGTGCCAGCAGTTTAAGGGGGGCTAGGCCACTCGACTATGGCTACACCTTC
TRBJ1-1 TRBV18 - many CASSPPIRARRNTEAFF TGTGCCAGCTCACCACCGATTCGTGCCAGGCGGAACACTGAAGCTTTCTTT
TRBJ2-1 TRBV6-2/TRBV6-3 TRBD1 many CASSGTGLYNEQFF TGTGCCAGCTCCGGGACAGGGCTCTACAATGAGCAGTTCTTC
TRBJ1-2 TRBV25-1 - few CASGWGANGYTF TGTGCCAGCGGTTGGGGGGCGAATGGCTACACCTTC
TRBJ2-1 TRBV7-9 TRBD2 many CASSLKAGAESSYNEQFF TGTGCCAGCAGCTTAAAAGCGGGGGCCGAGAGCTCCTACAATGAGCAGTTCTTC
TRBJ1-2 TRBV21-1 - many CASSKVGRDAYGYTF TGTGCCAGCAGCAAAGTGGGCAGGGACGCCTATGGCTACACCTTC